Sequencing of this TCR beta chain was carried out in a study of blood T cell repertoires in COVID-19. Study overall: Donors in the United States, Italy and Spain gave samples during acute or convalescent COVID-19.

The ends were cut back, 3 bases at V and 8 bases at J, with 17 bases in the middle. Germline loops: CDR1 SGHRS, CDR2 YFSETQ. The CDR3 length is 14 residues. Assay: immunoSEQ multiplex PCR; the TCRdb copy retains only in-frame clones and omits some. The data hold 99,000 or so clones, with 85% to 90% observed a single time. The chain is built from TRBV5-1 and TRBJ1-1; D unresolved. The clonotype comes from a human donor in a cohort sampled during active COVID-19. Sequenced input: peripheral blood. The CDR3 reads CASSWTAGLPEAFF. Here the CDR3 DNA reads TGCGCCAGCAGCTGGACGGCGGGGTTACCCGAAGCTTTCTTT.